This T cell receptor beta chain came from a study of CD8 T cells in ankylosing spondylitis. The V segment lost 4 bases and the J segment 6 bases; nucleotides outside the gene matches: 8. This CDR3 has 14 residues. CDR1 is SQVTM and CDR2 is ANQGSEA in the germline V gene. By quantitative 5'-RACE with molecular barcodes, the TCR beta libraries were made. MiXCR was run by TCRdb on the 5' RACE reads, yielding one entry per CDR3 protein. Counted here are fewer than 250,000 distinct CDR3 sequences, about a quarter occurring once; the ten biggest clones make up 6.6%. This clonotype was counted at least ten times.

The chain combines TRBV29-1 with TRBJ2-1; 8 nucleotides agree with TRBD2. This receptor was identified in a male donor with ankylosing spondylitis or in good health (not recorded which). Material: blood, either unsorted or a sorted T cell fraction (not recorded which). Written as DNA, the CDR3 is TGCAGCGTTGGGGCTGTGGCGGGAGGCAATGAGCAGTTCTTC. Protein sequence: CSVGAVAGGNEQFF.